This TCR beta chain came from a study of cytomegalovirus exposure and HLA in healthy donors. Researchers ran the PCR with 60 Vbeta and 13 Jbeta primers. Profiled with immunoSEQ multiplex PCR; TCRdb holds only in-frame clones, not every one. The table records about 70,000 clones, 62% of them present only once. The sequenced sample was PBMCs. This receptor was obtained from a man aged 30-40 years in good health and CMV-seronegative.

The CDR3 nucleotides read TGTGCCAGCAGCTTTACGGCGGGGGGCGGCGAGCAGTACTTC. Translation gives CASSFTAGGGEQYF. The gene calls are TRBV11-1 and TRBJ2-7, with 8 bases identical to TRBD2. The V and J ends lost 3 bases and 6 bases, in that order; junction bases with no gene match: 7. This CDR3 has 14 residues. Germline CDR1 SGHAT, CDR2 FQDESV (reference sequence).